This T cell receptor beta chain was documented in a study of cytomegalovirus exposure and HLA in healthy donors. Study conclusions and caveats: There were some V segments, including TRBV6-2 and TRBV6-3, excluded as indistinguishable.

With respect to this clone: Its antigen is as yet unknown.

The CDR3 is 14 amino acids. CDR1 and CDR2 (germline): SGHRS, YFSETQ. Trimming removed 4 bases from V and 0 bases from J; junction bases left unmatched: 3. Primers: 60 Vbeta forward and 13 Jbeta reverse. Clones were sequenced by immunoSEQ multiplex PCR, and TCRdb holds only the in-frame ones, with some missing. The repertoire includes around 99,000 clones, around 78% of them detected once, and roughly 8% sits in the top ten. Sequences were obtained from PBMCs. The chain links TRBV5-1 to TRBJ1-1, with 7 bases identical to TRBD1. This receptor was identified in a man aged 25 to 40 in good health and CMV-seronegative. Here the CDR3 DNA reads TGCGCCAGCAGCATGGGACAGCTGAACACTGAAGCTTTCTTT. This sequence encodes CASSMGQLNTEAFF.